The 18 T cell receptor beta chains below all came from one sample that was sequenced in a study of shared clonotypes between healthy human individuals. Libraries were prepared by immunoSEQ multiplex PCR; TCRdb keeps only in-frame clonotypes and omits some of them. The sample records about 330,000 clones, roughly 70% being singletons. The sample comprised memory CD4+ T cells sorted from blood. Subset in this sample: CD45RA-negative fraction. These receptors all stem from a man aged 25 to 45 in good health.

The sample holds a few counts of this clone. The rearrangement links TRBV4-3 to TRBJ2-2; D not certain. CDR1 LGHNA and CDR2 YSLEER come from the germline V gene. V was shortened by 1 base and J by 6 bases, with 15 bases between the two germline ends. This CDR3 has 16 residues. CDR3 amino acids: CASSQATSRGPGELFF. CDR3 DNA sequence: TGCGCCAGCAGCCAAGCAACGTCAAGAGGTCCCGGGGAGCTGTTTTTT.

This clone was counted ten times or more. The chain is built from TRBV10-1 and TRBJ2-1; D is undetermined. Germline V gives CDR1 WNHNN, CDR2 SYGVQD (reference sequence). V dropped 6 bases and J dropped 9 bases, with 15 bases sitting between them. This CDR3 is built from 13 residues. As DNA, the CDR3 is TGCGCCAGCAGCGACCCCCCCGTGGGTGAGCAGTTCTTC. Translated, it gives CASSDPPVGEQFF.

The chain has TRBV28 and TRBJ2-5, with D unclear. The length of the CDR3 is 11 residues. CDR1 and CDR2 (germline): MDHEN, SYDVKM. Deletions cut 3 bases from V and 3 bases from J, with 2 bases between. The CDR3 DNA is TGTGCCAGCAGTTTGGAAGAGACCCAGTACTTC. This translates into CASSLEETQYF.

The gene calls are TRBV18 and TRBJ2-3; D call uncertain. V was clipped by 6 bases and J by 4 bases, with 17 bases between them. The CDR3 is 15 amino acids. Germline assignment: CDR1 KGHSH and CDR2 LQKENI. CDR3: CASSLLDPSADTQYF. The CDR3 coding sequence is TGTGCCAGCTCCCTCCTGGACCCCTCCGCAGATACGCAGTATTTT. Full variable domain (rest looked up from reference TRBV18 and TRBJ2-3): NAGVMQNPRHLVRRRGQEARLRCSPMKGHSHVYWYRQLPEEGLKFMVYLQKENIIDESGMPKERFSAEFPKEGPSILRIQQVVRGDSAAYFCASSLLDPSADTQYFGPGTRLTVL.

The J gene is TRBJ2-5, the V gene TRBV9; 10 bases align to TRBD2. The CDR3 extends over 16 amino acids. Germline V gene data show CDR1 as SGDLS and CDR2 as YYNGEE. V trimming: 4 bases; J trimming: 5 bases; junction bases outside the gene matches: 11. This CDR3 is CASSTAPSGSGETQYF. The CDR3 DNA sequence: TGTGCCAGCAGCACCGCGCCTAGCGGGAGCGGGGAGACCCAGTACTTC.

The V gene is TRBV6-5, the J gene TRBJ2-1, with 11 bases lining up with TRBD2. Germline trimming cut 4 bases from V and 10 bases from J; bases unmatched to any gene: 9. This CDR3 comprises 15 residues. Germline V gene data show CDR1 as MNHEY and CDR2 as SVGAGI. The CDR3 here is CASSSQTSGMREQFF. In DNA, the CDR3 is TGTGCCAGCAGTTCCCAGACTAGCGGGATGAGGGAGCAGTTCTTC.

The rearrangement uses TRBV5-4 and TRBJ2-3, with D maybe TRBD1 (6 bases). Per the germline V gene, CDR1 is SGHNT and CDR2 is YYREEE (reference sequence). This CDR3 has 13 amino acids. Trimming removed 0 bases at V and 4 bases at J, with 6 bases between. The CDR3 DNA sequence: TGTGCCAGCAGCTTGGACAGGGCAGATACGCAGTATTTT. The encoded protein is CASSLDRADTQYF.

This clone turned up a few times. CDR3 bases: TGTGCCAGCAGTTCCCCTTTCTCTGGAAACACCATATATTTT. Protein: CASSSPFSGNTIYF. The rearrangement joins TRBV27 to TRBJ1-3, with D unclear. The V gene's germline CDR1 is MNHEY and CDR2 SMNVEV (reference sequence). CDR3 size: 14 residues. Trimming cost V 4 bases and J 0 bases, with 7 bases left between them.

The chain uses TRBV27 and TRBJ2-1; 7 bases agree with TRBD1. The length of the CDR3 is 16 residues. Germline CDR1 MNHEY, CDR2 SMNVEV (reference sequence). V was clipped by 11 bases and J by 4 bases; unmatched bases: 17. This CDR3 is CAGQQGKYSEYNEQFF. The CDR3, as DNA: TGTGCCGGACAACAGGGGAAGTATTCGGAATACAATGAGCAGTTCTTC.

The chain joins TRBV27 to TRBJ2-5; D is tentatively TRBD1 or TRBD2 (5 bases each). Germline values: CDR1 MNHEY, CDR2 SMNVEV (reference sequence). Trimming shortened V by 8 bases and J by 4 bases, and 17 bases separated the two germline ends. This CDR3 has 14 residues. This CDR3 is CASRGPRDGETQYF. The CDR3 DNA sequence: TGTGCCAGCCGCGGGCCTAGGGACGGAGAGACCCAGTACTTC.

This clone was seen only once. This chain uses TRBV11-2 with TRBJ2-5; D not resolved. The germline V gene encodes CDR1 SGHAT and CDR2 FQNNGV. The V end lost 3 bases, the J end lost 2 bases, and 13 bases lay between the germline ends. This CDR3 contains 15 residues. This CDR3 reads CASSFFLRAQETQYF. Written as DNA, the CDR3 is TGTGCCAGCAGCTTTTTCCTCCGGGCTCAAGAGACCCAGTACTTC.

The genes are TRBV7-2 and TRBJ2-2, with TRBD1 matching 9 bases. Germline-derived CDR1 and CDR2 are SGHTA and FQGNSA. V gave up 5 bases and J gave up 0 bases; unmatched junction bases: 1. This CDR3 contains 15 residues. This CDR3 reads CASSRTGANTGELFF. The CDR3, as DNA: TGTGCCAGCAGCCGGACAGGGGCGAACACCGGGGAGCTGTTTTTT.

V gene TRBV18 combines with J gene TRBJ2-7; TRBD1 matches 10 bases. The ends lost 6 bases at V and 6 bases at J; junction bases unmatched: 11. There are 15 residues in the CDR3. Germline loops: CDR1 KGHSH, CDR2 LQKENI. The CDR3 reads CASSLDAGQGSEQYF. CDR3 nucleotide sequence: TGTGCCAGCTCTCTCGACGCGGGACAGGGGAGCGAGCAGTACTTC.

In the case of this clone: One end of the junction does not line up with germline, which may come from a read error. The V gene is TRBV7-7, the J gene TRBJ1-4, with D tentatively TRBD1 (5 bases). The CDR3 loop spans 15 amino acids. Germline CDR1 SSHAT, CDR2 FNYEAQ (reference sequence). In DNA, the CDR3 is TGTGCTAGCAGCCCTTCAGGGACGGACAATGAAAAACTGTTTTTT. Residues: CASSPSGTDNEKLFF.

The rearrangement joins TRBV6-1 to TRBJ1-5; D gene unclear. The CDR3 spans 15 residues. Per the germline V gene, CDR1 is MNHNS and CDR2 is SASEGT. The germline V and J ends were trimmed by 2 bases and 4 bases, with 12 bases remaining between them. The CDR3 region is CASSEISIINQPQHF. The CDR3 DNA is TGTGCCAGCAGTGAAATATCCATTATTAATCAGCCCCAGCATTTT.

The V and J genes are TRBV19 and TRBJ2-1, with 11 bases matching TRBD2. With 6 bases clipped from V and 5 bases from J, the junction kept 6 bases outside the gene matches. Germline V gene data show CDR1 as LNHDA and CDR2 as SQIVND (reference sequence). CDR3 length equals 15 residues. The CDR3 here is CASRGGTSGNNEQFF. The CDR3, as DNA: TGTGCCAGTAGGGGCGGGACTAGCGGTAACAATGAGCAGTTCTTC.

Points on this clone: The DNA is left out, because the CDR3 cannot be placed on it with certainty; the CDR3 is given as TCRdb lists it. J is TRBJ2-1 and V is TRBV29-1; TRBD2 is the table's D call and was not checked against the DNA. From its first to its last residue, the CDR3 has 11 amino acids. The germline V gene encodes CDR1 SQVTM and CDR2 ANQGSEA. CDR3: CSVEFGSGSFF.

The V gene is TRBV18, the J gene TRBJ2-7; D possibly corresponds to TRBD1 (6 bases). V dropped 5 bases and J dropped 0 bases, with 11 bases sitting between them. The CDR3 length is 14 residues. From germline, CDR1 is KGHSH and CDR2 LQKENI. Here the CDR3 DNA reads TGTGCCAGCTCAACTCAGGGGAGCTCCTACGAGCAGTACTTC. Amino acid sequence: CASSTQGSSYEQYF. The entire variable domain, with the rest obtained from reference TRBV18 and TRBJ2-7, is as follows: NAGVMQNPRHLVRRRGQEARLRCSPMKGHSHVYWYRQLPEEGLKFMVYLQKENIIDESGMPKERFSAEFPKEGPSILRIQQVVRGDSAAYFCASSTQGSSYEQYFGPGTRLTVT.